One sample yielded the 30 T cell receptor beta chains listed below, sequenced in a study of Ad26.COV2.S vaccination and SARS-CoV-2 variants. Using immunoSEQ multiplex PCR, the repertoire was profiled, and TCRdb retains in-frame clones only, with some absent. The sample carries some 350,000 clones, around 90% recorded once. The sequences come from peripheral blood, collected after recovery from COVID-19. The receptors here all came from a human donor who had recovered from COVID-19.

V usage is TRBV3-1 (or the pseudogene TRBV3-2) and J usage is TRBJ2-3; 9 positions match TRBD2. CDR1 and CDR2 (germline): LGHDT, YNNKEL (reference sequence). This CDR3 is built from 16 residues. Germline trimming cut 4 bases from V and 0 bases from J; bases unmatched to any gene: 5. CDR3 sequence: CASSPIAGVSTDTQYF. CDR3 coding DNA: TGTGCCAGCAGCCCTATAGCGGGGGTTAGCACAGATACGCAGTATTTT.

The V call is TRBV7-2, the J call TRBJ2-7; 9 bases are a match to TRBD1. This CDR3 comprises 13 residues. From germline, CDR1 is SGHTA and CDR2 FQGNSA. The junction had 1 base not matched to a gene; V was cut back by 1 base and J by 6 bases. CDR3 in amino acids: CASSLDRGPEQYF. The CDR3 DNA reads TGTGCCAGCAGCTTAGACAGGGGGCCCGAGCAGTACTTC.

This chain uses TRBV7-9 with TRBJ1-2; D is unclear. Germline V CDR1 and CDR2: SEHNR, FQNEAQ (reference sequence). The CDR3 is 15 residues long. The V end was cut by 5 bases, the J end by 4 bases, with 17 bases between. For the CDR3, the DNA is TGTGCCAGCAGCCCCGACCGCCTTCAGGTCTATGGCTACACCTTC. The encoded protein is CASSPDRLQVYGYTF.

The CDR3 reads CTSRLQRPRDPNTGELFF. CDR3 in DNA: TGCACCAGCAGGCTCCAACGCCCAAGGGACCCGAACACCGGGGAGCTGTTTTTT. This chain connects TRBV1 to TRBJ2-2. TRBV1 is deemed a pseudogene. This CDR3 region has 18 residues.

CDR3 in DNA: TGTGCCAGCAGCTTAGATGGGGGGATAGATCAGCCCCAGCATTTT. This encodes CASSLDGGIDQPQHF. The V and J genes are TRBV7-2 and TRBJ1-5; a possible D gene is TRBD1 (5 bases). V lost 1 base and J lost 5, with 12 bases in between. The CDR3 length is 15 residues. Germline V CDR1 and CDR2: SGHTA, FQGNSA.

The table lists this clone with a few counts. The chain links TRBV12-5 to TRBJ1-3; D remains unclear. V was trimmed by 2 bases and J by 3 bases, leaving 2 bases between them. The CDR3 covers 12 residues. Germline loops: CDR1 LGHNT, CDR2 FRNRAP. CDR3 in amino acids: CASGLLGNTIYF. The CDR3 DNA sequence: TGTGCTAGTGGTTTGCTTGGAAACACCATATATTTT.

V and J are TRBV12-5 and TRBJ1-2, with a weak D call TRBD1 (6 bases). Trimming took off 7 bases at V and 7 bases at J, with 28 bases between the two ends. This CDR3 spans 17 amino acids. Germline V CDR1 and CDR2: LGHNT, FRNRAP. The CDR3 bases are TGTGCTAGTGTCCAGGGGCCCTCTTACGCTCCGTATGGTGGCTACACCTTC. Its protein product is CASVQGPSYAPYGGYTF.

This chain joins TRBV9 and TRBJ1-2; D remains ambiguous. Germline V gene data show CDR1 as SGDLS and CDR2 as YYNGEE. The CDR3 contains 13 residues. Trimming pared 4 bases from V and 3 bases from J, leaving 10 bases between. This chain's CDR3 is CASSQRPDYGYTF. Written as DNA, the CDR3 is TGTGCCAGCAGCCAGAGGCCTGACTATGGCTACACCTTC.

The chain recombines TRBV7-9 with TRBJ2-7; 10 bases agree with TRBD1. The CDR3 is 14 amino acids. V dropped 7 bases and J dropped 2; count of bases not matched to a gene: 5. CDR1 is SEHNR and CDR2 is FQNEAQ in the germline V gene (reference sequence). This CDR3 is CASNPTGGTYEQYF. The CDR3 DNA sequence: TGTGCCAGCAACCCGACAGGGGGCACCTACGAGCAGTACTTC. The variable domain in full, completed from reference TRBV7-9 and TRBJ2-7, reads DTGVSQNPRHKITKRGQNVTFRCDPISEHNRLYWYRQTLGQGPEFLTYFQNEAQLEKSRLLSDRFSAERPKGSFSTLEIQRTEQGDSAMYLCASNPTGGTYEQYFGPGTRLTVT.

The V call is TRBV2, the J call TRBJ1-2; 8 bases fit TRBD1. This CDR3 region has 12 residues. Germline V CDR1 and CDR2: SNHLY, FYNNEI. Losses at the gene ends were 8 bases for V and 4 bases for J; bases not matched to a gene: 3. The CDR3 coding sequence is TGTGCCAGCGGGGGACAGGCCTATGGCTACACCTTC. Translating it yields CASGGQAYGYTF.

This chain links TRBV7-9 with TRBJ2-7; D is possibly TRBD1 (5 bases). Looked up from germline, CDR1 is SEHNR and CDR2 is FQNEAQ (reference sequence). The CDR3 covers 13 residues. V lost 1 base and J 4 bases, leaving 8 bases between the germline ends. The CDR3 spells CASSLGREYEQYF. In DNA form, the CDR3 reads TGTGCCAGCAGCTTAGGCAGGGAATACGAGCAGTACTTC.

The gene calls are TRBV9 and TRBJ2-7; 7 bases are shared with TRBD1. With 0 bases clipped from V and 0 bases from J, the junction kept 3 bases outside the gene matches. The CDR3 totals 15 residues. Germline assignment: CDR1 SGDLS and CDR2 YYNGEE. CDR3 sequence: CASSVGWDSSYEQYF. The CDR3 region has the DNA TGTGCCAGCAGCGTAGGGTGGGACAGCTCCTACGAGCAGTACTTC.

The chain has TRBV5-6 and TRBJ2-3, with a weak D call TRBD1 (5 bases). V was clipped by 0 bases and J by 0 bases, with 5 bases between them. Germline CDR1 SGHDT, CDR2 YYEEEE. CDR3 length equals 14 residues. CDR3 in amino acids: CASSLGTSTDTQYF. The CDR3 DNA is TGTGCCAGCAGCTTGGGGACAAGCACAGATACGCAGTATTTT.

The J gene is TRBJ2-4, the V gene TRBV27; D gene ambiguous. Trimming pared 4 bases from V and 0 bases from J, leaving 7 bases between. The V gene's germline CDR1 is MNHEY and CDR2 SMNVEV (reference sequence). This CDR3 spans 14 amino acids. The CDR3 bases are TGTGCCAGCAGTTCCCCCATAGCCAAAAACATTCAGTACTTC. Translated: CASSSPIAKNIQYF.

The chain has TRBV25-1 and TRBJ2-5; the D gene is possibly TRBD1 (6 bases). Between the trimmed V and J ends, which lost 0 bases and 4 bases, there was a span of 15 bases. Per the germline V gene, CDR1 is MGHDK and CDR2 is SYGVNS. The CDR3 covers 16 residues. The CDR3 protein is CASSEYKGVGGETQYF. The CDR3 bases are TGTGCCAGCAGTGAATATAAGGGGGTTGGGGGAGAGACCCAGTACTTC.

This clone was seen at least ten times. This chain links TRBV28 with TRBJ1-5; D remains unclear. V lost 8 bases to trimming and J lost 5 bases, with 13 bases between them. Per germline, CDR1 MDHEN and CDR2 SYDVKM. CDR3 length: 13 amino acids. The CDR3 region is CASGREGHQPQHF. CDR3 bases: TGTGCCAGCGGCCGGGAGGGCCATCAGCCCCAGCATTTT.

The genes are TRBV19 and TRBJ2-1, with TRBD1 identical over 8 bases. CDR1 and CDR2 (germline): LNHDA, SQIVND (reference sequence). V lost 4 bases to trimming and J lost 9 bases; unmatched junction nucleotides: 5. The CDR3 sequence is 13 residues long. This CDR3 is CASSTRTGIEQFF. CDR3 coding DNA: TGTGCCAGTAGTACAAGGACAGGGATTGAGCAGTTCTTC. Using reference TRBV19 and TRBJ2-1 for the parts outside the CDR3, the full variable domain is DGGITQSPKYLFRKEGQNVTLSCEQNLNHDAMYWYRQDPGQGLRLIYYSQIVNDFQKGDIAEGYSVSREKKESFPLTVTSAQKNPTAFYLCASSTRTGIEQFFGPGTRLTVL.

The rearrangement uses TRBV14 and TRBJ1-1; D is unresolved. In germline, CDR1 is SGHDN, CDR2 FVKESK. This CDR3 comprises 13 residues. Trimming cost V 3 bases and J 0 bases, with 5 bases left between them. The chain's CDR3 is CASSHGVNTEAFF. In nucleotides, the CDR3 is TGTGCCAGCAGCCATGGGGTGAACACTGAAGCTTTCTTT.

As concerns this clone: The same CDR3 can be traced to other DNA sequences in this sample. The rearrangement joins TRBV5-4 to TRBJ1-1; D is unresolved. This CDR3 has 14 residues. Between the trimmed V and J ends, which lost 0 bases and 0 bases, there was a span of 6 bases. The germline V gene encodes CDR1 SGHNT and CDR2 YYREEE (reference sequence). The DNA for the CDR3 is TGTGCCAGCAGCTTGGTTGGGGTGAACACTGAAGCTTTCTTT. Translation: CASSLVGVNTEAFF. Together with reference TRBV5-4 and TRBJ1-1, the CDR3 gives the full variable domain: ETGVTQSPTHLIKTRGQQVTLRCSSQSGHNTVSWYQQALGQGPQFIFQYYREEENGRGNFPPRFSGLQFPNYSSELNVNALELDDSALYLCASSLVGVNTEAFFGQGTRLTVV.

This chain uses TRBV9 with TRBJ1-4; 7 nucleotides align to TRBD1. The CDR3 runs 15 residues. Looked up from germline, CDR1 is SGDLS and CDR2 is YYNGEE. V trimming: 3 bases; J trimming: 5 bases; junction bases outside the gene matches: 7. CDR3 in amino acids: CASSAHRGLNEKLFF. In nucleotides, the CDR3 is TGTGCCAGCAGCGCCCACAGGGGTTTAAATGAAAAACTGTTTTTT.

The count of this clone is one. This chain connects TRBV27 to TRBJ1-6, with D unclear. CDR1 is MNHEY, CDR2 SMNVEV, per germline (reference sequence). V shed 7 bases and J shed 8 bases, with 18 bases lying between them. The CDR3 consists of 15 residues. CDR3 nucleotides: TGTGCCAGCACCTGGCTGGCTATTCGGGATTCACCCCTCCACTTT. Its translation: CASTWLAIRDSPLHF.

The rearrangement uses TRBV27 and TRBJ1-1; TRBD1 matches 9 bases. With 5 bases clipped from V and 4 bases from J, the junction kept 17 bases outside the gene matches. The CDR3 has 18 residues. The germline V gene encodes CDR1 MNHEY and CDR2 SMNVEV (reference sequence). The CDR3 bases are TGTGCCAGCAGTCCCGCCGGGACAGGGTTTAGGTTTGGCACTGAAGCTTTCTTT. Residues: CASSPAGTGFRFGTEAFF.

This rearrangement joins TRBV7-9 to TRBJ2-2, with 7 bases aligning to TRBD1. J lost 4 bases, V lost 5 bases, and 7 bases had no gene match. This CDR3 spans 15 amino acids. Germline CDR1 and CDR2: SEHNR and FQNEAQ (reference sequence). As DNA, the CDR3 is TGTGCCAGCAGCGCTCATCGACAGGGCACCGGGGAGCTGTTTTTT. Translation gives CASSAHRQGTGELFF.

The chain is built from TRBV5-4 and TRBJ1-2; D gene ambiguous. Germline V gene data show CDR1 as SGHNT and CDR2 as YYREEE (reference sequence). The CDR3 has 16 amino acids. V was clipped by 0 bases and J by 2 bases, with 14 bases between them. The CDR3 sequence: CASSLDGGLTNYGYTF. In DNA, the CDR3 is TGTGCCAGCAGCTTGGACGGAGGGCTGACGAACTATGGCTACACCTTC.

The chain uses TRBV11-2 and TRBJ2-3; D not certain. V shed 1 base and J shed 4 bases, with 21 bases lying between them. The CDR3 spans 18 residues. Germline V CDR1 and CDR2: SGHAT, FQNNGV. Here the CDR3 reads CASSLAVLANGEADTQYF. As DNA, the CDR3 is TGTGCCAGCAGCTTAGCGGTTCTGGCTAATGGGGAAGCAGATACGCAGTATTTT.

The chain couples TRBV10-3 to TRBJ2-1, with D possibly TRBD2 on 6 matching bases. V was trimmed by 8 bases and J by 7 bases, leaving 18 bases between them. Germline V gives CDR1 ENHRY, CDR2 SYGVKD. The CDR3 spans 14 residues. The CDR3 region is CAIPDAKGGNEQFF. The CDR3 region has the DNA TGTGCCATCCCGGACGCCAAGGGAGGTAATGAGCAGTTCTTC.

This chain uses TRBV6-1 with TRBJ1-2; the match to TRBD1 covers 9 bases. The CDR3 runs 17 residues. Germline CDR1 is MNHNS and CDR2 is SASEGT. V trimming: 4 bases; J trimming: 6 bases; junction bases outside the gene matches: 15. As DNA, the CDR3 is TGTGCCAGCAGTGCCGGGACAGGGTTGGTCCTGGGGGATGGCTACACCTTC. This sequence encodes CASSAGTGLVLGDGYTF.

The genes are TRBV5-6 and TRBJ2-3; D not certain. Looked up from germline, CDR1 is SGHDT and CDR2 is YYEEEE. Trimming removed 2 bases at V and 6 bases at J, with 10 bases between. The CDR3 is 13 amino acids. The CDR3 spells CASSFMGGDTQYF. The CDR3 DNA is TGTGCCAGCAGCTTCATGGGTGGGGATACGCAGTATTTT.

J is TRBJ2-7 and V is TRBV7-9; the D is unclear. The CDR3 totals 13 residues. From germline, CDR1 is SEHNR and CDR2 FQNEAQ (reference sequence). V was trimmed by 1 base and J by 2 bases, leaving 6 bases between them. CDR3 region: CASSLEGPYEQYF. The CDR3 coding sequence is TGTGCCAGCAGCTTAGAAGGGCCCTACGAGCAGTACTTC.

The chain uses TRBV4-1 and TRBJ1-3; no clear D gene. The CDR3 is 16 residues long. Between the trimmed V and J ends, which lost 0 bases and 0 bases, there was a span of 9 bases. The germline gives CDR1 MGHRA, CDR2 YSYEKL. The CDR3 bases are TGCGCCAGCAGCCAAGAGGGCCCCCTCTCTGGAAACACCATATATTTT. This sequence encodes CASSQEGPLSGNTIYF.